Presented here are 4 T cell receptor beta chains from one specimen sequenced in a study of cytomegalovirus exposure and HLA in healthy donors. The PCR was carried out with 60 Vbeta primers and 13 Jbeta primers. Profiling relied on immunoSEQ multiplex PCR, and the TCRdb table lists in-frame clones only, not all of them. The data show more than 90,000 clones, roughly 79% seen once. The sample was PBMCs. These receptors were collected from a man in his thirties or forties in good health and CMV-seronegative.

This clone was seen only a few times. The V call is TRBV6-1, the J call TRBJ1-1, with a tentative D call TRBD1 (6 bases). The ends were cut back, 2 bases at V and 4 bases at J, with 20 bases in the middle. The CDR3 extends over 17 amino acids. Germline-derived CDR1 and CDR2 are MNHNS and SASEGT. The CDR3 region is CASSELGGRLSGTEAFF. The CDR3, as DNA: TGTGCCAGCAGTGAATTAGGGGGTCGACTGAGCGGCACTGAAGCTTTCTTT.

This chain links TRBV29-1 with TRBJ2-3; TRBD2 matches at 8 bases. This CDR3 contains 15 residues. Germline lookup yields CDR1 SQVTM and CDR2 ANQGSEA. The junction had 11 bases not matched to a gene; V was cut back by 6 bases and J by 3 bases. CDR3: CSVRASGSGTDTQYF. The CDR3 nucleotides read TGCAGCGTACGCGCCAGCGGGAGCGGGACAGATACGCAGTATTTT.

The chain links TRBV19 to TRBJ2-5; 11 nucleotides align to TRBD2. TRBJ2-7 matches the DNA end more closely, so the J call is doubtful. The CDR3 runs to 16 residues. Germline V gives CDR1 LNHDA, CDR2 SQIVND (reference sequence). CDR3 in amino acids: CASSIDLAGGTYEQYF. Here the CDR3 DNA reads TGTGCCAGTAGTATAGATCTAGCGGGGGGCACCTACGAGCAGTACTTC.

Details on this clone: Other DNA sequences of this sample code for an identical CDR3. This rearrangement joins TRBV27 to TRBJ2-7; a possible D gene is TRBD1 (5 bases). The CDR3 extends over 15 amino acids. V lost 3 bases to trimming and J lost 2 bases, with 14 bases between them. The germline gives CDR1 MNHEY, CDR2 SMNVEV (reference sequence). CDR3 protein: CASSFTMAGTYEQYF. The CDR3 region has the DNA TGTGCCAGCAGTTTCACGATGGCAGGGACCTACGAGCAGTACTTC.